This T cell receptor beta chain was sequenced in a study of T-cell memory formation after mild COVID-19. This clonotype has only a few counts. The antigen remains undetermined. Notes on the study in general: The study found balanced CD4/CD8 in clones contracting day 15 to 85 and a CD4+ lean in later expanders. Whether second-wave clones peaking at day 37 were SARS-CoV-2 specific went unconfirmed. Among contracting clones, CD4+ were mainly CM/EM and CD8+ enriched in EMRA.

TCRdb processed the 5' RACE reads anew with MiXCR; each CDR3 protein has one entry. The repertoire holds about 340,000 distinct CDR3 sequences, approximately 15% seen once, with 20% to 25% in the top ten. The sequence was obtained from a man younger than 35 who had mild COVID-19 (a few samples of this study predate the infection). Cell type and time point are not known. The sample comprised PBMCs or a T cell subset sorted from them (not recorded which).

The CDR3 protein is CASSLGTRRYGYTF. The CDR3 nucleotides are TGTGCCAGCAGCTTAGGCACACGCCGATATGGCTACACCTTC. The rearrangement joins TRBV7-2 to TRBJ1-2, with D uncertain. The V gene lost 1 base and the J gene lost 5 bases, with 11 bases spanning the gap. The CDR3 has 14 amino acids. Germline CDR1 reads SGHTA; CDR2 reads FQGNSA.